These 10 T cell receptor beta chains were sequenced from one sample in a study of siplizumab effects on memory and regulatory T cells. Some clones are missing from TCRdb's copy, which holds only in-frame ones; the method was immunoSEQ multiplex PCR. This sample has more than 95,000 clones, with more than 85% found just once. Source material: Tregs sorted from blood. The receptors were sampled from a human donor in good health.

This clone appeared a single time. The rearrangement links TRBV7-3 to TRBJ1-2, with D uncertain. V was pared by 5 bases and J by 8 bases, with 18 bases between. The CDR3 is 14 amino acids. Germline CDR1 reads SGHTA; CDR2 reads FQGTGA. The CDR3 DNA sequence: TGTGCCAGCAGCCACGGTGGCCTTGGGGTCGGCTACACCTTC. Protein product: CASSHGGLGVGYTF.

This chain connects TRBV4-1 to TRBJ2-7; TRBD2 matches 11 bases. This CDR3 contains 16 residues. Germline values: CDR1 MGHRA, CDR2 YSYEKL. V was clipped by 0 bases and J by 2 bases; unmatched bases: 3. In DNA form, the CDR3 reads TGCGCCAGCAGCCAAGAGCCTAGCGGGGGGCCCTACGAGCAGTACTTC. Amino acid sequence: CASSQEPSGGPYEQYF.

This sequence joins TRBV6-1 and TRBJ1-5; D may be TRBD1 (5 bases). V was cut by 1 base and J by 1 base, with 14 bases left in between. There are 17 residues in the CDR3. CDR1 and CDR2 from the germline V gene are MNHNS and SASEGT. As DNA, the CDR3 is TGTGCCAGCAGTGAAGGACGGGGCCTTATGAGCAATCAGCCCCAGCATTTT. Its protein product is CASSEGRGLMSNQPQHF.

Only a few counts were recorded for this clone. This rearrangement joins TRBV19 to TRBJ2-7; 9 bases map to TRBD1. CDR1 and CDR2 from the germline V gene are LNHDA and SQIVND (reference sequence). The CDR3 sequence is 14 residues long. The junction had 7 bases not matched to a gene; V was cut back by 6 bases and J by 4 bases. The chain's CDR3 is CASSRTGVVYEQYF. As DNA, the CDR3 is TGTGCCAGTAGCCGGACAGGGGTTGTGTACGAGCAGTACTTC. The full variable domain, in which reference TRBV19 and TRBJ2-7 provide the parts outside the CDR3, is DGGITQSPKYLFRKEGQNVTLSCEQNLNHDAMYWYRQDPGQGLRLIYYSQIVNDFQKGDIAEGYSVSREKKESFPLTVTSAQKNPTAFYLCASSRTGVVYEQYFGPGTRLTVT.

The rearrangement joins TRBV18 to TRBJ1-3; D gene ambiguous. CDR1 KGHSH and CDR2 LQKENI come from the germline V gene. V was trimmed by 3 bases and J by 0 bases, leaving 6 bases between them. CDR3 length: 14 amino acids. DNA for the CDR3: TGTGCCAGCTCACCTGACACCTCTGGAAACACCATATATTTT. Protein: CASSPDTSGNTIYF.

This chain connects TRBV6-6 to TRBJ2-3, with D unclear. Germline CDR1 is MNHNY and CDR2 is SVGAGI (reference sequence). The CDR3 is made up of 12 amino acids. The V and J ends lost 0 bases and 5 bases respectively, with 3 bases between them. The CDR3 spells CASSYSGDTQYF. The CDR3 DNA sequence: TGTGCCAGCAGTTACTCGGGAGATACGCAGTATTTT.

The chain employs TRBV18 and TRBJ1-6, with no clear D. The CDR3 is 16 amino acids. Trimming cost V 3 bases and J 5 bases, with 14 bases left between them. Germline V lookup: CDR1 KGHSH, CDR2 LQKENI. CDR3 region: CASSPQGRADNSPLHF. CDR3 DNA: TGTGCCAGCTCACCCCAAGGCCGGGCGGATAATTCACCCCTCCACTTT.

The chain combines TRBV18 with TRBJ1-1; a possible D gene is TRBD1 (6 bases). Germline V CDR1 and CDR2: KGHSH, LQKENI. Trimming stripped 3 bases from V and 4 bases from J, with 15 bases between. This CDR3 has 15 residues. This chain's CDR3 is CASSPAQGPGTEAFF. The CDR3 bases are TGTGCCAGCTCACCGGCTCAGGGGCCAGGCACTGAAGCTTTCTTT.

The chain joins TRBV11-2 to TRBJ2-5; no definite D call. Germline V gives CDR1 SGHAT, CDR2 FQNNGV. Trimming took 0 bases from V and 0 from J, leaving 8 bases between them. The CDR3 has 15 amino acids. In nucleotides, the CDR3 is TGTGCCAGCAGCTTAGAAGGCTCAGACCAAGAGACCCAGTACTTC. Protein sequence: CASSLEGSDQETQYF.

The rearrangement joins TRBV9 to TRBJ1-1; D gene uncertain. V lost 0 bases and J lost 4, with 7 bases in between. Per germline, CDR1 SGDLS and CDR2 YYNGEE. The CDR3 has 13 residues. Here the CDR3 reads CASSVGPGTEAFF. CDR3 sequence (DNA): TGTGCCAGCAGCGTAGGGCCGGGCACTGAAGCTTTCTTT.